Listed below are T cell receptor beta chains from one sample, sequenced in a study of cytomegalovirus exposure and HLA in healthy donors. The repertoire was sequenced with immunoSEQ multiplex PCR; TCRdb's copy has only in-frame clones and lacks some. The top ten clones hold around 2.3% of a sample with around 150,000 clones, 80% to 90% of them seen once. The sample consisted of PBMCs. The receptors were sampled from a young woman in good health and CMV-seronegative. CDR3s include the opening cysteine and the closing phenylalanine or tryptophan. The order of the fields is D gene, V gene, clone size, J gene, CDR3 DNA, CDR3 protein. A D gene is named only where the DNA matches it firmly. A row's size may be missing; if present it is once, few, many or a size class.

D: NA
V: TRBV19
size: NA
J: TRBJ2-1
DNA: TGTGCCAGTAGTATAGGTGAGCGGCAGTTCTTC
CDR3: CASSIGERQFF

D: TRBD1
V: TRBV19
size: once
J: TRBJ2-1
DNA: TGTGCCAGTAGTTCCCGGACAGGGTACAATGAGCAGTTCTTC
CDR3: CASSSRTGYNEQFF

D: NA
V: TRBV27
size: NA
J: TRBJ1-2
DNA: TGTGCCAGCAGTTTAGGGTACACAGTTCAAGGCTACACCTTC
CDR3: CASSLGYTVQGYTF

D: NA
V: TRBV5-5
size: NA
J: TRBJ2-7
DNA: TGTGCCAGTAGAATGGGCCCCTACGAGCAGTACTTC
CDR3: CASRMGPYEQYF

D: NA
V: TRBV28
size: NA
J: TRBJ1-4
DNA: TGTGCCAGCAGCCAAGACCCGGGGGTCACTAATGAAAAACTGTTTTTT
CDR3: CASSQDPGVTNEKLFF

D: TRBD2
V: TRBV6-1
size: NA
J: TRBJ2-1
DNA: TGTGCCAGCAGTGGGGGGGGAAGGAATGAGCAGTTCTTC
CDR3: CASSGGGRNEQFF

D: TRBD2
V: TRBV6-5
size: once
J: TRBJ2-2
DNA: TGTGCCATTGCTAGCGGGACGGGGACCGGGGAGCTGTTTTTT
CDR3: CAIASGTGTGELFF

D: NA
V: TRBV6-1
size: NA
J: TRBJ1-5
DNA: TGTGCCAGCAGTCTTAACAGGGGCAATCAGCCCCAGCATTTT
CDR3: CASSLNRGNQPQHF

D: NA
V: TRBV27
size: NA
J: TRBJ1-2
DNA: TGTGCCAGCAGTTTATTACAAACAGGGTCCGAACAAAGTAACTATGGCTACACCTTC
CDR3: CASSLLQTGSEQSNYGYTF

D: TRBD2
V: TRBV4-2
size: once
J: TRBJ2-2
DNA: TGTGCCAGCAGCCAAGATTTAGCGGGAGAAACCGGGGAGCTGTTTTTT
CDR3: CASSQDLAGETGELFF